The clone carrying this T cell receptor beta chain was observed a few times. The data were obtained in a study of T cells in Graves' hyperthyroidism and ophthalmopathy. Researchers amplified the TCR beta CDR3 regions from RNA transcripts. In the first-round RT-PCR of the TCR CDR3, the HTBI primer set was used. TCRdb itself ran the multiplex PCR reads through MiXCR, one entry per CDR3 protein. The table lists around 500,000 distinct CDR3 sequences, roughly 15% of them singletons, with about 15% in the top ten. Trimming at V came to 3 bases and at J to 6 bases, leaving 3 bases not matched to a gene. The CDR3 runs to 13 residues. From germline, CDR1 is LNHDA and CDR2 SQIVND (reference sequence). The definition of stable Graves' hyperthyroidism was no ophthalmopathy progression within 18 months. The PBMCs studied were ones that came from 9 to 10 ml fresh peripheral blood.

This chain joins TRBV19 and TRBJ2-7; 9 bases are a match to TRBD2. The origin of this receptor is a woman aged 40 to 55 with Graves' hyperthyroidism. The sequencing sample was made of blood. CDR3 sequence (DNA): TGTGCCAGTAGTATTGCGGGAGGGGTCGAGCAGTACTTC. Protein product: CASSIAGGVEQYF.